One sample yielded the 5 T cell receptor beta chains listed below, sequenced in a study of OX40 agonist ivuxolimab in advanced cancers. Sequenced by immunoSEQ multiplex PCR; TCRdb stores in-frame clones only, minus some. Seen here are some 44,000 clones, around 86% observed once, and the top ten hold approximately 0.37%. This specimen was CD4+ or CD8+ T cells sorted from blood, taken in a trial of the OX40 agonist ivuxolimab. Source of these receptors: an adult with an advanced solid tumor such as melanoma, head and neck, liver or kidney cancer.

The chain employs TRBV9 and TRBJ2-6; D is perhaps TRBD2 (6 bases). Per germline, CDR1 SGDLS and CDR2 YYNGEE. This CDR3 has 21 amino acids. V lost 4 bases and J 0 bases, leaving 26 bases between the germline ends. The CDR3 sequence is CASSSGRGGGQYSSGANVLTF. CDR3 sequence (DNA): TGTGCCAGCAGCAGCGGGCGTGGAGGAGGCCAGTACAGCTCTGGGGCCAACGTCCTGACTTTC.

This chain uses TRBV2 with TRBJ1-2, with TRBD1 as a possible D gene (5 bases). The CDR3 extends over 16 amino acids. V dropped 9 bases and J dropped 0 bases, with 20 bases sitting between them. Germline V gene data show CDR1 as SNHLY and CDR2 as FYNNEI. The CDR3 DNA is TGTGCCAGTGGCTTGGGGGTCCTGAGAGCTAACTATGGCTACACCTTC. Encoded protein: CASGLGVLRANYGYTF. Full variable domain (rest looked up from reference TRBV2 and TRBJ1-2): EPEVTQTPSHQVTQMGQEVILRCVPISNHLYFYWYRQILGQKVEFLVSFYNNEISEKSEIFDDQFSVERPDGSNFTLKIRSTKLEDSAMYFCASGLGVLRANYGYTFGSGTRLTVV.

The genes are TRBV7-9 and TRBJ2-3, with TRBD2 matching over 14 bases. There are 19 residues in the CDR3. Germline assignment: CDR1 SEHNR and CDR2 FQNEAQ (reference sequence). Losses at the gene ends were 6 bases for V and 4 bases for J; bases not matched to a gene: 15. This CDR3 is CASSRRSLPGLAGADTQYF. CDR3 in DNA: TGTGCCAGCAGTCGGAGGTCATTACCGGGACTAGCGGGAGCAGATACGCAGTATTTT.

This clone was observed a few times. J is TRBJ2-7 and V is TRBV7-6; 7 bases map to TRBD1. Trimming removed 2 bases from V and 6 bases from J; junction bases left unmatched: 7. The CDR3 runs to 14 residues. Germline CDR1 is SGHVS and CDR2 is FNYEAQ. The CDR3 region has the DNA TGTGCCAGCAGCTTAAAGGGGGCAGTGGCCGAGCAGTACTTC. Protein: CASSLKGAVAEQYF.

This clone turned up a few times. This sequence joins TRBV10-3 and TRBJ1-2; D is undetermined. Germline V CDR1 and CDR2: ENHRY, SYGVKD. V was shortened by 2 bases and J by 1 base, with 14 bases between the two germline ends. The CDR3 extends over 16 amino acids. CDR3 in amino acids: CAISEPQRRINYGYTF. The CDR3 nucleotides read TGTGCCATCAGTGAGCCGCAACGACGGATTAACTATGGCTACACCTTC.